In its sample, the clone carrying this T cell receptor beta chain was seen once. From germline, CDR1 is SEHNR and CDR2 FQNEAQ (reference sequence). Trimming removed 1 base at V and 4 bases at J, with 19 bases between. The CDR3 totals 17 residues. The sample originates from a study of blood T cell repertoires in COVID-19. About the research overall: Samples taken during acute and convalescent COVID-19 were collected in the United States, Italy and Spain. Sources were T cells, B-cell-depleted T cells, or PBMCs; the material itself was cDNA or gDNA.

How the authors handled the data: The authors estimated nucleated cell counts from reference gene primer amplification. Libraries were prepared by immunoSEQ multiplex PCR; TCRdb keeps only in-frame clonotypes and omits some of them. V and J calls plus clone size are reproduced from that table; the DNA served to infer D and trimming. The sample contains about 190,000 clones, around 80% of which appear only once. The sequencing sample was made of peripheral blood. The chain couples TRBV7-9 to TRBJ1-2; D unresolved. The sequence was collected from a woman older than 75 with active or convalescent COVID-19. Written as DNA, the CDR3 is TGTGCCAGCAGCTTAGATCTAGGTCCCCCCGGAGTCTATGGCTACACCTTC. Protein product: CASSLDLGPPGVYGYTF.